The rows below give T cell receptor beta chains drawn from one sample of a study of cytomegalovirus exposure and HLA in healthy donors. TCRdb keeps only in-frame clones here, not all; method: immunoSEQ multiplex PCR. This table has 200,000 or so clones, 82% appearing once. Material for sequencing was PBMCs. The origin of the receptors is a boy aged 2 to 9 in good health and CMV-seronegative. The CDR3 runs from the conserved cysteine through the conserved F or W. The order of the fields is V gene, clone size, J gene, D gene, CDR3 DNA, CDR3 protein. The D gene is left open where the match is weak. Clone size is stated in some rows and not others, as once, few, many or a class when expanded.

TRBV2	once	TRBJ1-2	NA	TGTGCCAGCAGTATAGGACAGAGGAACTATGGCTACACCTTC	CASSIGQRNYGYTF
TRBV27	NA	TRBJ1-2	NA	TGTGCCAGCAGTCGAAAATTCCAGGGTATGGGGGGTTATGGCTACACCTTC	CASSRKFQGMGGYGYTF
TRBV9	NA	TRBJ2-1	TRBD2	TGTGCCAGCAGCGTAGGGGAGCGGGGGGGCTATTACAATGAGCAGTTCTTC	CASSVGERGGYYNEQFF
TRBV7-9	NA	TRBJ1-2	TRBD1	TGTGCCAGCAGCTACCGGGACAGTGGCTACACCTTC	CASSYRDSGYTF
TRBV5-1	NA	TRBJ2-3	TRBD1	TGCGCCAGCAGCCTCAGGGGGAGCACAGATACGCAGTATTTT	CASSLRGSTDTQYF
TRBV2	once	TRBJ1-1	NA	TGTGCCAGCAGTGAAGCGAGGAACACTGAAGCTTTCTTT	CASSEARNTEAFF
TRBV7-6	NA	TRBJ2-3	NA	TGTGCCAGCAGCTGGACAGTATCTAGCACAGATACGCAGTATTTT	CASSWTVSSTDTQYF
TRBV10-3	NA	TRBJ1-3	NA	TGTGCCATCAGTGAGACAGGGTATGGTGGCACCATATATTTT	CAISETGYGGTIYF
TRBV29-1	few	TRBJ1-2	TRBD1	TGCAGCGTTTGGGACAGGGCTAACTATGGCTACACCTTC	CSVWDRANYGYTF
TRBV19	NA	TRBJ2-1	TRBD2	TGTGCCAGTACTTCAGCGGGGGGCTACAATGAGCAGTTCTTC	CASTSAGGYNEQFF
TRBV27	NA	TRBJ1-1	TRBD1	TGTGCCAGCAGTTTCCTCGGACAGGGGAAAGGAGAAGCTTTCTTT	CASSFLGQGKGEAFF
TRBV5-8	NA	TRBJ1-1	NA	TGTGCCAGCAGCTTTTCTTCGAGAGAAAGGAACACTGAAGCTTTCTTT	CASSFSSRERNTEAFF
TRBV30	few	TRBJ2-7	NA	TGTGCCTGGAGCAGACAATTTTACGAGCAGTACTTC	CAWSRQFYEQYF
TRBV7-9	NA	TRBJ1-2	TRBD1	TGTGCCAGCAGCTTAGGACAGGGGGCTGATGGCTACACCTTC	CASSLGQGADGYTF
TRBV19	NA	TRBJ1-6	TRBD1	TGTGCCACCAGGGGGCAATTCAATTCACCCCTCCACTTT	CATRGQFNSPLHF
TRBV4-3	NA	TRBJ2-3	NA	TGCGCCAGCAGCCACGTGGACAGACCTAGCACAGATACGCAGTATTTT	CASSHVDRPSTDTQYF
TRBV5-5	NA	TRBJ1-6	NA	TGTGCCAGCAGCCCGGGGACCTATAATTCACCCCTCCACTTT	CASSPGTYNSPLHF
TRBV4-2	once	TRBJ2-5	TRBD2	TGTGCCAGCAGCCATGGACTAGCTGAGGCTGAGACCCAGTACTTC	CASSHGLAEAETQYF
TRBV20-1	NA	TRBJ2-5	NA	TGCAGTGCTAGTCTGGAGACCCAGTACTTC	CSASLETQYF
TRBV2	few	TRBJ2-5	TRBD2	TGTGCCAGCAGTGAACTAACTAGCGGGGGATCGGGGCAGTACTTC	CASSELTSGGSGQYF
TRBV4-3	few	TRBJ2-3	NA	TGCGCCAGCAGCCAAGATTTTCTCACAGATACGCAGTATTTT	CASSQDFLTDTQYF
TRBV4-3	NA	TRBJ2-3	TRBD1	TGCGCCAGCAGTGACAGGGCTCGCGATACGCAGTATTTT	CASSDRARDTQYF
TRBV5-1	NA	TRBJ2-1	NA	TGCGCCAGCAGCTTGGGCGGTGGGGCTACGCAGTTCTTC	CASSLGGGATQFF
TRBV7-6	NA	TRBJ2-2	NA	TGTGCCAGCAGCTTAGGGGGGCCGAGCGGGGAGCTGTTTTTT	CASSLGGPSGELFF
TRBV18	NA	TRBJ1-1	NA	TGTGCCAGCTCACCAACCTGGGGCAGGTTCACTGAAGCTTTCTTT	CASSPTWGRFTEAFF
TRBV10-3	NA	TRBJ2-7	NA	TGTGCCATCACAGCACAGGAGACTTCTAGGGAGCAGTACTTC	CAITAQETSREQYF
TRBV19	NA	TRBJ1-1	NA	TGTGCCAGTGGGGACAAGTCGACAACTGAAGCTTTCTTT	CASGDKSTTEAFF
TRBV19	NA	TRBJ2-3	NA	TGTGCCAGTAGTATAGATCATGCCACAGCTAGCACAGATACGCAGTATTTT	CASSIDHATASTDTQYF
TRBV9	once	TRBJ1-3	NA	TGTGCCAGCAGCGTAGCTCGAGAGGGTTCTGATGGAAACACCATATATTTT	CASSVAREGSDGNTIYF
TRBV6-1	NA	TRBJ2-7	TRBD1	TGTGCCAGCAGTGAAGGGGACAGCATCTACGAGCAGTACTTC	CASSEGDSIYEQYF
TRBV11-1	NA	TRBJ2-7	NA	TGTGCCAGCAGCCCCGTCCCTGAGGGAACCTACGAGCAGTACTTC	CASSPVPEGTYEQYF
TRBV6-6	NA	TRBJ1-2	TRBD1	TGTGCCAGCGGGACAGGGCTTAACTATGGCTACACCTTC	CASGTGLNYGYTF
TRBV7-9	NA	TRBJ2-7	NA	TGTGCCAGCAGCTTTTCAGCCTACGAGCAGTACTTC	CASSFSAYEQYF
TRBV7-3	once	TRBJ2-7	TRBD1	TGTGCCAGCAGCACCCGGACAGGGGGCACGCAGTACTTC	CASSTRTGGTQYF
TRBV7-2	NA	TRBJ2-5	NA	TGTGCCAGCAGCTTAGTCTTACAAGAGACCCAGTACTTC	CASSLVLQETQYF
TRBV7-2	NA	TRBJ2-7	TRBD2	TGTGCCAGCAGCGGACGGACTAGCGGGGGCTCCTACGAGCAGTACTTC	CASSGRTSGGSYEQYF
TRBV2	NA	TRBJ2-2	TRBD2	TGTGCCAGCAGTCGAGGACTAGCGGGTACCACCGGGGAGCTGTTTTTT	CASSRGLAGTTGELFF
TRBV9	NA	TRBJ1-3	NA	TGTGCCAGCAGCGTAGCCGGTTACGGGGTTTGGTCTGGAAACACCATATATTTT	CASSVAGYGVWSGNTIYF
TRBV7-4	NA	TRBJ1-5	TRBD1	TGTGCCAGCAGCTTAGCTCCGGGACAGGGGTGCAATCAGCCCCAGCATTTT	CASSLAPGQGCNQPQHF
TRBV2	NA	TRBJ2-7	NA	TGTGCCAGCAGCCTGGAGGTTTTTTCACCCCACGAGCAGTACTTC	CASSLEVFSPHEQYF
TRBV6-6	NA	TRBJ1-2	NA	TGTGCCAGCACCGAGGACAGATTCTATGGCTACACCTTC	CASTEDRFYGYTF
TRBV9	NA	TRBJ2-3	NA	TGTGCCAGCAGCGTACAGGGGTTCACAGATACGCAGTATTTT	CASSVQGFTDTQYF
TRBV11-3	NA	TRBJ2-3	NA	TGTGCCAGCAGCCGGGACTTCCCACCCACAGATACGCAGTATTTT	CASSRDFPPTDTQYF
TRBV9	NA	TRBJ1-2	NA	TGTGCCAGCAGCGGGGGGGGGCGAAGCTATGGCTACACCTTC	CASSGGGRSYGYTF
TRBV11-3	NA	TRBJ2-1	NA	TGTGCCAGCAGCCTCCTGTGGGGGGGGCCCAATGAGCAGTTCTTC	CASSLLWGGPNEQFF
TRBV7-9	NA	TRBJ2-3	TRBD2	TGTGCCAGCAGCGTGCTAGCGGGGGACCGCACAGATACGCAGTATTTT	CASSVLAGDRTDTQYF
TRBV6-1	NA	TRBJ1-5	NA	TGTGCCAGCAGTGAAGGTGGCGGTGCCCAGCATTTT	CASSEGGGAQHF
TRBV7-3	NA	TRBJ2-5	TRBD2	TGTGCCAGCAGCACTGGACTAGCGGGATACCAAGAGACCCAGTACTTC	CASSTGLAGYQETQYF
TRBV7-2	NA	TRBJ2-7	NA	TGTGCCAGCAGCTTAGTACAGGGCGGCTACGAGCAGTACTTC	CASSLVQGGYEQYF
TRBV11-2	NA	TRBJ2-7	NA	TGTGCCAGCAGCACAAACAGGGATATTACCTACGAGCAGTACTTC	CASSTNRDITYEQYF
TRBV7-2	NA	TRBJ1-1	TRBD1	TGTGCCAGCAGCTTTGCACAGGGGACCTACAACACTGAAGCTTTCTTT	CASSFAQGTYNTEAFF
TRBV15	NA	TRBJ1-2	NA	TGTGCCACCAGCAGAGACTCTAACTATGGCTACACCTTC	CATSRDSNYGYTF
TRBV18	NA	TRBJ2-3	NA	TGTGCCAGCTCACCACCGTCTAGAGATACGCAGTATTTT	CASSPPSRDTQYF
TRBV21-1	NA	TRBJ1-5	NA	TGTGCCAGCAGCATGTTGGGTAGGGGAAAGCCAGGCGGAACCCAAACCGGTCAGCCCCAGCATTTT	CASSMLGRGKPGGTQTGQPQHF